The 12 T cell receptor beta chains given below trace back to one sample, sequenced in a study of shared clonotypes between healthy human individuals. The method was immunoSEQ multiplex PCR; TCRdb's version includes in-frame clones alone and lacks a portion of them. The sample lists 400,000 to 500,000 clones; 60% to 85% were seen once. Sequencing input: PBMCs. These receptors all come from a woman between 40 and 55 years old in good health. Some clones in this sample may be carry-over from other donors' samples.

The CDR3 loop reads CASSIGTSGTYNEQFF. CDR3 nucleotides: TGTGCCAGTAGTATAGGGACTAGCGGGACCTACAATGAGCAGTTCTTC. This chain uses TRBV19 with TRBJ2-1; TRBD2 matches at 12 bases. V shed 1 base, J shed 2 bases, and the junction held 0 bases outside the gene matches. This CDR3 comprises 16 residues. Germline assignment: CDR1 LNHDA and CDR2 SQIVND (reference sequence). The variable domain in full, with the rest retrieved from reference TRBV19 and TRBJ2-1, is DGGITQSPKYLFRKEGQNVTLSCEQNLNHDAMYWYRQDPGQGLRLIYYSQIVNDFQKGDIAEGYSVSREKKESFPLTVTSAQKNPTAFYLCASSIGTSGTYNEQFFGPGTRLTVL.

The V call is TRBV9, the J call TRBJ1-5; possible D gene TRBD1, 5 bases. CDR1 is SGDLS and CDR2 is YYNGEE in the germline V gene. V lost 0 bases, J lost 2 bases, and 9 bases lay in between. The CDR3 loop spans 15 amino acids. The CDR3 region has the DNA TGTGCCAGCAGCGTAGACAGGAGAGGCAATCAGCCCCAGCATTTT. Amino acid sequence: CASSVDRRGNQPQHF.

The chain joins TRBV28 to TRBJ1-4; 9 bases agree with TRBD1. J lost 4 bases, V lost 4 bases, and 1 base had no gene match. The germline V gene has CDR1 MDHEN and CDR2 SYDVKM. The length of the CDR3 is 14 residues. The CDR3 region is CASSSGQGNEKLFF. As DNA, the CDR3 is TGTGCCAGCAGTTCGGGACAGGGTAATGAAAAACTGTTTTTT. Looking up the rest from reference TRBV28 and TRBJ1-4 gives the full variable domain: DVKVTQSSRYLVKRTGEKVFLECVQDMDHENMFWYRQDPGLGLRLIYFSYDVKMKEKGDIPEGYSVSREKKERFSLILESASTNQTSMYLCASSSGQGNEKLFFGSGTQLSVL.

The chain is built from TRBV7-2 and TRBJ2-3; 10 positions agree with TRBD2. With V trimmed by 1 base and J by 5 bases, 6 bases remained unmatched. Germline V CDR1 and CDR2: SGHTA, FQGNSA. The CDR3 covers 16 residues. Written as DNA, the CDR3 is TGTGCCAGCAGCTTAGTTCCTAGCGGGAGTGTAGATACGCAGTATTTT. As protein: CASSLVPSGSVDTQYF.

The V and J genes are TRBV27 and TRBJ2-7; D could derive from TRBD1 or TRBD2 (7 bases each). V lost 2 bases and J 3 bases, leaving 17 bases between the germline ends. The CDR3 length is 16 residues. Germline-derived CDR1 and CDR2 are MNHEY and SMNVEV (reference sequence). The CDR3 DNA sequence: TGTGCCAGCAGTTTACTCGGGGCAGGGGGGGTCTACGAGCAGTACTTC. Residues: CASSLLGAGGVYEQYF.

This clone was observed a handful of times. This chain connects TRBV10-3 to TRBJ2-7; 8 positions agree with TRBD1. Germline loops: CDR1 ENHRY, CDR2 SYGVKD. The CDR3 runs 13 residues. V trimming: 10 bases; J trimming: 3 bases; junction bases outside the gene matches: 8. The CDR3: CATNGQGDYEQYF. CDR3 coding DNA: TGTGCCACCAACGGACAGGGAGACTACGAGCAGTACTTC.

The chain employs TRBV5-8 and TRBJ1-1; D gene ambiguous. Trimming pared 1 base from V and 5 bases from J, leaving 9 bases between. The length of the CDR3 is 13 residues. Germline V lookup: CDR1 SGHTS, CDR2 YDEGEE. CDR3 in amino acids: CASSLFRLTEAFF. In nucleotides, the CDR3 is TGTGCCAGCAGCTTGTTTCGGTTGACTGAAGCTTTCTTT.

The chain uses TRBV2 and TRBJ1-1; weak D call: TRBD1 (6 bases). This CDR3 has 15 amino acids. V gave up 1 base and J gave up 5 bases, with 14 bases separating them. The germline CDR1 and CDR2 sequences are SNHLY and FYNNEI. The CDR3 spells CASSEVRGRGTEAFF. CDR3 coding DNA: TGTGCCAGCAGTGAAGTCCGGGGGAGGGGGACTGAAGCTTTCTTT.

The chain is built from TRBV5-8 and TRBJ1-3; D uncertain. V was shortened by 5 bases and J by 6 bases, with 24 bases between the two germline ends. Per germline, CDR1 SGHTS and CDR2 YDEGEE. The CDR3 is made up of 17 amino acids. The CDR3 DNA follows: TGTGCCAGCAGTCCTCTCGGGGTAGGGCTCTTGGAAAACACCATATATTTT. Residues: CASSPLGVGLLENTIYF.

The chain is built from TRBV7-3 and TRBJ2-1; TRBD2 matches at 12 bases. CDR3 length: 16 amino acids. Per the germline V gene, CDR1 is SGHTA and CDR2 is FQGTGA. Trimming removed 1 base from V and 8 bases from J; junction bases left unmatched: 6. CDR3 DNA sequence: TGTGCCAGCAGCTTAATAGGGACTAGCGGGCTCTATGAGCAGTTCTTC. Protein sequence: CASSLIGTSGLYEQFF. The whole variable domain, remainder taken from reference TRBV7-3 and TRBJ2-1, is GAGVSQTPSNKVTEKGKYVELRCDPISGHTALYWYRQSLGQGPEFLIYFQGTGAADDSGLPNDRFFAVRPEGSVSTLKIQRTERGDSAVYLCASSLIGTSGLYEQFFGPGTRLTVL.

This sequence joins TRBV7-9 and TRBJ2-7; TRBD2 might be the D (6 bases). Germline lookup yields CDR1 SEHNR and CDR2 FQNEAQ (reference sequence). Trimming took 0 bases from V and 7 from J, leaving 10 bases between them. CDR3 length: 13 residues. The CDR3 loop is CASSLARGTEQYF. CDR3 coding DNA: TGTGCCAGCAGCTTAGCTCGTGGGACTGAGCAGTACTTC. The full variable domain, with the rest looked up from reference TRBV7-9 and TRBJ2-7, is DTGVSQNPRHKITKRGQNVTFRCDPISEHNRLYWYRQTLGQGPEFLTYFQNEAQLEKSRLLSDRFSAERPKGSFSTLEIQRTEQGDSAMYLCASSLARGTEQYFGPGTRLTVT.

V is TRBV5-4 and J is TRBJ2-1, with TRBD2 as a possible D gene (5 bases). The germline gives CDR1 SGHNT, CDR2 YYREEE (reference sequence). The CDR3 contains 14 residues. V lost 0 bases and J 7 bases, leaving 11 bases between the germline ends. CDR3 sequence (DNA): TGTGCCAGCAGCTTGGGGCTAGCCCCTAATGAGCAGTTCTTC. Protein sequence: CASSLGLAPNEQFF.